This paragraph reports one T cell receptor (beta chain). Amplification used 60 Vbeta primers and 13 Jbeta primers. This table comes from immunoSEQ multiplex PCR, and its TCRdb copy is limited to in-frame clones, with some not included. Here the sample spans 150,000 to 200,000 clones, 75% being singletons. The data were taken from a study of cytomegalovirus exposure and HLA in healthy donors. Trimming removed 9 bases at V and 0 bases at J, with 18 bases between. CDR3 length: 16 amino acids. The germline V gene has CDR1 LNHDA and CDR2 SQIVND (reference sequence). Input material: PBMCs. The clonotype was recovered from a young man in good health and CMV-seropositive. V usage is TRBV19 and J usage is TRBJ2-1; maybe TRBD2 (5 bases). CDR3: CASTSTAATSYNEQFF. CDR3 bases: TGTGCCAGCACAAGTACAGCGGCGACCTCCTACAATGAGCAGTTCTTC.